Below are 3 T cell receptor beta chains sequenced from a single sample in a study of T-cell memory formation after mild COVID-19. TCRdb ran MiXCR on the 5' RACE reads and lists one entry per CDR3 protein. The sample shows around 400,000 distinct CDR3 sequences, more than 20% of them seen only once. Sequencing was carried out using PBMCs or a T cell subset sorted from them (not recorded which). The receptors derive from an adult woman who had mild COVID-19 (a few samples of this study predate the infection). Cell type and time point are not known.

This clonotype has more than one count but fewer than ten. V is TRBV6-6 and J is TRBJ1-5, with D perhaps matching TRBD1 (6 bases). The CDR3 loop spans 17 amino acids. V dropped 4 bases and J dropped 0 bases, with 16 bases sitting between them. CDR1 MNHNY and CDR2 SVGAGI come from the germline V gene (reference sequence). DNA for the CDR3: TGTGCCAGCAGTTTCCCACCGGGACAACATAGCAATCAGCCCCAGCATTTT. This translates into CASSFPPGQHSNQPQHF.

This clonotype turned up a few times. The chain links TRBV7-9 to TRBJ1-1; no reliable D call. Germline V gene data show CDR1 as SEHNR and CDR2 as FQNEAQ (reference sequence). The CDR3 sequence is 12 residues long. The V and J ends lost 4 bases and 2 bases respectively, with 5 bases between them. The CDR3 is CASSSFNTEAFF. In DNA form, the CDR3 reads TGTGCCAGCAGCTCCTTTAACACTGAAGCTTTCTTT.

This clonotype was detected once. The CDR3 spells CASRREIETQYF. The CDR3, as DNA: TGCGCCAGCAGACGGGAGATAGAGACCCAGTACTTC. V gene TRBV5-1 combines with J gene TRBJ2-5; weak D call: TRBD2 (6 bases). The CDR3 has 12 amino acids. In germline, CDR1 is SGHRS, CDR2 YFSETQ. The V end was cut by 5 bases, the J end by 4 bases, with 9 bases between.